The rows below give T cell receptor beta chains drawn from one sample of a study of T cell responses to AZD1222 COVID-19 vaccine. TCRdb's table, derived via immunoSEQ multiplex PCR, lists solely in-frame clones and lacks some. Seen here are 60,000 to 75,000 clones, about 80% observed once, and the top ten hold about 6.1%. Sequenced material: peripheral blood, taken 28 days after the second AZD1222 dose. The receptors derive from an adult who received the AZD1222 COVID-19 vaccine. Each CDR3 is given with its conserved first and last residue. D genes are given only for firm matches. Only part of the rows carry a size: once, few, many, or a class if the clone is expanded.

V: TRBV9; J: TRBJ2-1; D: -; size: -; DNA: TGTGCCAGCAGCGTATCTTGGGCCTGGGACAATGAGCAGTTCTTC; CDR3: CASSVSWAWDNEQFF
V: TRBV29-1; J: TRBJ2-7; D: -; size: -; DNA: TGCAGCGTTGAGCTGGACATAACCTACGAGCAGTACTTC; CDR3: CSVELDITYEQYF
V: TRBV13; J: TRBJ2-2; D: TRBD2; size: -; DNA: TGTGCCAGCAGCTTAGCCGCCCGCCTAGCGGGGGGGCCCGGCGGGGAGCTGTTTTTT; CDR3: CASSLAARLAGGPGGELFF
V: TRBV6-6; J: TRBJ1-2; D: -; size: -; DNA: TGTGCCAGCAGTTACCGGTCCGGCTACACCTTC; CDR3: CASSYRSGYTF
V: TRBV28; J: TRBJ1-1; D: -; size: once; DNA: TGTGCCAGCACTTTCAGTGTGCAGGACGAAGCTTTCTTT; CDR3: CASTFSVQDEAFF
V: TRBV5-1; J: TRBJ2-2; D: TRBD2; size: -; DNA: TGCGCCAGCAGCATCACCGCCGGGACTAGCCCCGGGGAGCTGTTTTTT; CDR3: CASSITAGTSPGELFF
V: TRBV6-1; J: TRBJ2-2; D: -; size: once; DNA: TGTGCCAGCAGTGAAGTCAGAAACACCGGGGAGCTGTTTTTT; CDR3: CASSEVRNTGELFF
V: TRBV11-2; J: TRBJ2-5; D: TRBD2; size: -; DNA: TGTGCCAGCAGCTCCACACGGGGCGGGGGGGCTCGGCAAGAGACCCAGTACTTC; CDR3: CASSSTRGGGARQETQYF
V: TRBV9; J: TRBJ2-3; D: -; size: -; DNA: TGTGCCAGCAGCGTAGCTCTGAGCACAGATACGCAGTATTTT; CDR3: CASSVALSTDTQYF
V: TRBV7-2; J: TRBJ2-1; D: -; size: -; DNA: TGTGCCAGCAGCTCACGGACGGAAGCCGTGCAGTTCTTC; CDR3: CASSSRTEAVQFF
V: TRBV5-4; J: TRBJ1-4; D: TRBD1; size: -; DNA: TGTGCCAGCAGCCAGTCCGGGACAGATAATGAAAAACTGTTTTTT; CDR3: CASSQSGTDNEKLFF
V: TRBV2; J: TRBJ1-1; D: -; size: -; DNA: TGTGCCAGCAGTGGAGGGACACCGAACACTGAAGCTTTCTTT; CDR3: CASSGGTPNTEAFF
V: TRBV12-3/TRBV12-4; J: TRBJ2-1; D: -; size: -; DNA: TGTGCCAGCAGTTTAACCCAGAGAGAGCAGTTCTTC; CDR3: CASSLTQREQFF
V: TRBV4-1; J: TRBJ1-1; D: -; size: -; DNA: TGCGCCAGCAGCCCCCCTTTGCGGGGGAACACTGAAGCTTTCTTT; CDR3: CASSPPLRGNTEAFF
V: TRBV5-1; J: TRBJ2-7; D: TRBD1; size: -; DNA: TGCGCCAGCAGCCCCCGGACAGGGACCTACGAGCAGTACTTC; CDR3: CASSPRTGTYEQYF
V: TRBV27; J: TRBJ2-2; D: -; size: -; DNA: TGTGCCAGCAGTTACAAGGGGCCGAGCACCGGGGAGCTGTTTTTT; CDR3: CASSYKGPSTGELFF
V: TRBV9; J: TRBJ1-6; D: -; size: -; DNA: TGTGCCAGCAGCTCAGTAAGCTCGAATTCACCCCTCCACTTT; CDR3: CASSSVSSNSPLHF
V: TRBV14; J: TRBJ1-4; D: -; size: -; DNA: TGTGCCAGCAGCCAATTATTTTCGGGAGGCGACGAAAAACTGTTTTTT; CDR3: CASSQLFSGGDEKLFF
V: TRBV29-1; J: TRBJ2-1; D: TRBD2; size: -; DNA: TGCAGCGTCCTTACTAGCGGGGGCTACAATGAGCAGTTCTTC; CDR3: CSVLTSGGYNEQFF
V: TRBV23-1; J: TRBJ2-7; D: TRBD1; size: -; DNA: TGCGCCAGCAGTCAATCTCCTCCCCGCCGGGACAGAAGGGGCGAGCAGTACTTC; CDR3: CASSQSPPRRDRRGEQYF
V: TRBV11-2; J: TRBJ1-6; D: -; size: -; DNA: TGTGCCAGCAGCCCCTTACAGTACTATAATTCACCCCTCCACTTT; CDR3: CASSPLQYYNSPLHF
V: TRBV2; J: TRBJ1-2; D: TRBD1; size: -; DNA: TGTGCCAGCCTCGACGCAGACAGGGATGGCTACACCTTC; CDR3: CASLDADRDGYTF
V: TRBV9; J: TRBJ1-5; D: -; size: -; DNA: TGTGCCAGCAGCGCCGGGAGTGGTGCAGGTCAGCCCCAGCATTTT; CDR3: CASSAGSGAGQPQHF
V: TRBV19; J: TRBJ1-6; D: -; size: -; DNA: TGTGCCTTAGGGGGTCGACAGAATAATTCACCCCTCCACTTT; CDR3: CALGGRQNNSPLHF
V: TRBV27; J: TRBJ1-6; D: -; size: -; DNA: TGTGCCAGCAGTTTGAGGCCATTTAATTCACCCCTCCACTTT; CDR3: CASSLRPFNSPLHF
V: TRBV5-6; J: TRBJ2-7; D: -; size: -; DNA: TGTGCCAGCAGACCCGACGGGACGTCCCACGAGCAGTACTTC; CDR3: CASRPDGTSHEQYF
V: TRBV9; J: TRBJ2-7; D: TRBD2; size: -; DNA: TGTGCCAGCAGCGTAGGTCTAGCGGGGACCTCCTACGAGCAGTACTTC; CDR3: CASSVGLAGTSYEQYF
V: TRBV4-3; J: TRBJ2-2; D: -; size: -; DNA: TGCGCCAGCAGCCAAGATGGCGGGGTCGTCACCGGGGAGCTGTTTTTT; CDR3: CASSQDGGVVTGELFF
V: TRBV4-3; J: TRBJ2-2; D: -; size: -; DNA: TGCGCCAGCAGCCTTCAAGTGGACCACTCGAACACCGGGGAGCTGTTTTTT; CDR3: CASSLQVDHSNTGELFF
V: TRBV5-1; J: TRBJ1-1; D: TRBD1; size: -; DNA: TGCGCCAGCACCGCGACAGGGGTGAACACTGAAGCTTTCTTT; CDR3: CASTATGVNTEAFF
V: TRBV10-3; J: TRBJ1-5; D: -; size: -; DNA: TGTGCCATCAGTGAAACAAATCAGCCCCAGCATTTT; CDR3: CAISETNQPQHF
V: TRBV19; J: TRBJ1-2; D: -; size: -; DNA: TGTGCCAGTAGTATCCCGTTTTCAGCCAACTATGGCTACACCTTC; CDR3: CASSIPFSANYGYTF
V: TRBV3-1/TRBV3-2; J: TRBJ2-1; D: TRBD2; size: -; DNA: TGTGCCAGCAGCCTTACTAGCGGCAATGAGCAGTTCTTC; CDR3: CASSLTSGNEQFF
V: TRBV3-1/TRBV3-2; J: TRBJ2-7; D: TRBD2; size: -; DNA: TGTGCCAGCAGCCAAGTCGGGGGGGCGGTGGGCGAGCAGTACTTC; CDR3: CASSQVGGAVGEQYF
V: TRBV2; J: TRBJ2-2; D: -; size: -; DNA: TGTGCCAGCACCAACGGGGAGCTGTTTTTT; CDR3: CASTNGELFF
V: TRBV6-7; J: TRBJ2-5; D: -; size: -; DNA: TGTGCCAGCAGCCGACAAGGGGCCGGAGAGACCCAGTACTTC; CDR3: CASSRQGAGETQYF
V: TRBV12-5; J: TRBJ2-5; D: TRBD1; size: -; DNA: TGTGCTAGCCAGGGACAGACTGAAGAGACCCAGTACTTC; CDR3: CASQGQTEETQYF
V: TRBV11-2; J: TRBJ2-4; D: TRBD1; size: -; DNA: TGTGCCAGCAGCTTCAGGACAGGTGTAGCCAAAAACATTCAGTACTTC; CDR3: CASSFRTGVAKNIQYF
V: TRBV6-5; J: TRBJ1-5; D: -; size: -; DNA: TGTGCCAGCAGACCACAAGGTTGGGGCAATCAGCCCCAGCATTTT; CDR3: CASRPQGWGNQPQHF
V: TRBV9; J: TRBJ1-1; D: -; size: -; DNA: TGTGCCAGCAGCGCTTCAGGGGTTGGCACTGAAGCTTTCTTT; CDR3: CASSASGVGTEAFF
V: TRBV11-2; J: TRBJ2-1; D: -; size: -; DNA: TGTGCCAGCAGCCCCGAACCGAACAATGAGCAGTTCTTC; CDR3: CASSPEPNNEQFF
V: TRBV27; J: TRBJ1-5; D: -; size: -; DNA: TGTGCCACCAACCGCCGGGGGGGAGTTCAGCCCCAGCATTTT; CDR3: CATNRRGGVQPQHF
V: TRBV19; J: TRBJ1-6; D: -; size: once; DNA: TGTGCCAGTAGCTCGGGCATCGGTTCACCCCTCCACTTT; CDR3: CASSSGIGSPLHF
V: TRBV27; J: TRBJ2-7; D: TRBD1; size: -; DNA: TGTGCCAGCAGTTTGGCCGGGACAGTCACCCCTACGGAGCAGTACTTC; CDR3: CASSLAGTVTPTEQYF
V: TRBV30; J: TRBJ1-2; D: TRBD1; size: -; DNA: TGTGCCTACTACAGGGGGTTTGGCTATGGCTACACCTTC; CDR3: CAYYRGFGYGYTF
V: TRBV7-7; J: TRBJ2-3; D: TRBD2; size: -; DNA: TGTGCCAGCAGCACGGGACTAGCGGGGACAGATACGCAGTATTTT; CDR3: CASSTGLAGTDTQYF
V: TRBV6-2/TRBV6-3; J: TRBJ2-7; D: -; size: large; DNA: TGTGCCAGCAGTTACTCGCCCAGGGAATTCTACGAGCAGTACTTC; CDR3: CASSYSPREFYEQYF
V: TRBV12-3/TRBV12-4; J: TRBJ1-2; D: -; size: -; DNA: TGTGCCAGCAGTCCGGACGGGAACTATGGCTACACCTTC; CDR3: CASSPDGNYGYTF
V: TRBV12-3/TRBV12-4; J: TRBJ1-2; D: -; size: -; DNA: TGTGCCAGCAGTTATCAATATGGCTACACCTTC; CDR3: CASSYQYGYTF
V: TRBV25-1; J: TRBJ1-1; D: -; size: few; DNA: TGTGCCAGCAGTGAATATGATGAAACAGTGAACACTGAAGCTTTCTTT; CDR3: CASSEYDETVNTEAFF